A selection of T cell receptor beta chains follows, all from one sample in a study of tumor and adjacent non-tumor tissue in lung cancer. TCRdb processed the multiplex PCR reads anew with MiXCR; each CDR3 protein has one entry. The sample has about 93,000 distinct CDR3 sequences; less than 80% are singletons. Material for sequencing was lung tumor tissue. These TCRs come from a man aged 60 to 69 with non-small cell lung cancer. Both conserved end residues are part of each CDR3. A D gene is named only where the DNA matches it firmly. Clone sizes are given selectively: once, few, many, or a class where the clone is expanded.

D: NA
size: NA
J: TRBJ2-2
length: 21
V: TRBV4-1
CDR3: CASSQARSLTRSRANTGELLF
DNA: TGCGCCAGCAGCCAGGCCCGCTCCTTAACGCGGAGCAGAGCGAACACCGGGGAGCTGCTTTTT

D: TRBD1
size: once
J: TRBJ1-1
length: 13
V: TRBV11-3
CDR3: CASNSQGGIEALF
DNA: TGTGCCAGCAACTCACAGGGGGGCATTGAAGCTCTCTTT

D: NA
size: NA
J: TRBJ1-2
length: 16
V: TRBV11-3
CDR3: CPSSLVTGGGESGYTF
DNA: TGTCCCAGCAGCTTAGTGACGGGGGGCGGAGAGAGTGGTTACACCTTC

D: TRBD1
size: NA
J: TRBJ2-7
length: 16
V: TRBV11-2
CDR3: CASSPWPRGSSYEQYF
DNA: TGTGCCAGCAGCCCCTGGCCCAGGGGGTCGTCCTACGAGCAGTACTTC

D: NA
size: NA
J: TRBJ1-1
length: 15
V: TRBV5-1
CDR3: CASSLDGGRGTEVFF
DNA: TGCGCCAGCAGCTTGGATGGCGGGCGCGGAACTGAAGTTTTCTTT

D: TRBD2
size: many
J: TRBJ2-1
length: 18
V: TRBV4-2
CDR3: CASSQGIGLAGVSNEQFF
DNA: TGTGCCAGCAGCCAAGGAATTGGGCTAGCGGGAGTTTCCAATGAGCAGTTCTTC

D: NA
size: NA
J: TRBJ1-4
length: 14
V: TRBV13
CDR3: CASSSGKANEKVFF
DNA: TGTGCCAGCAGCTCCGGGAAGGCCAATGAAAAAGTGTTTTTT

D: NA
size: NA
J: TRBJ1-1
length: 13
V: TRBV6-5
CDR3: CAISYSGCTEAFF
DNA: TGTGCCATCAGTTACTCCGGGTGCACTGAAGCTTTCTTT

D: NA
size: once
J: TRBJ2-3
length: 15
V: TRBV11-3
CDR3: CAGSADSSGTDTQYF
DNA: TGTGCCGGCAGCGCGGACTCCTCTGGCACAGATACGCAGTATTTT

D: NA
size: NA
J: TRBJ1-6
length: 12
V: TRBV6-6
CDR3: CASRGGNSPLHF
DNA: TGTGCAAGCAGAGGGGGTAATTCACCCCTCCACTTT

D: NA
size: once
J: TRBJ1-1
length: 17
V: TRBV11-1
CDR3: CASSVFRNSTVITEAFF
DNA: TGTGCCAGCAGCGTATTCAGGAACAGCACAGTTATCACTGAAGCTTTCTTT

D: NA
size: once
J: TRBJ1-2
length: 13
V: TRBV11-3
CDR3: CPSSPTGVYGYTF
DNA: TGCCCCAGCAGCCCGACAGGAGTCTATGGCTACACCTTC

D: NA
size: NA
J: TRBJ2-7
length: 13
V: TRBV20-1
CDR3: CSAHADTGHGQYF
DNA: TGCAGTGCTCATGCGGACACAGGTCACGGGCAGTACTTC

D: TRBD2
size: many
J: TRBJ2-6
length: 15
V: TRBV20-1
CDR3: CSAVLAGSGANVLTF
DNA: TGCAGTGCTGTCCTAGCGGGCTCTGGGGCCAACGTCCTGACTTTC

D: NA
size: NA
J: TRBJ2-2
length: 14
V: TRBV11-2
CDR3: CHSSPDITTGELFF
DNA: TGTCACAGTAGCCCGGACATCACAACCGGGGAGCTGTTTTTT

D: TRBD1
size: many
J: TRBJ2-1
length: 13
V: TRBV5-1
CDR3: CASRSGQYNEQFF
DNA: TGCGCCAGCAGATCGGGACAGTACAATGAGCAGTTCTTC

D: TRBD1
size: NA
J: TRBJ1-4
length: 14
V: TRBV13
CDR3: CASSKGTAGEKLFF
DNA: TGCGCCAGCAGCAAGGGGACAGCGGGTGAAAAACTGTTTTTT

D: NA
size: many
J: TRBJ2-7
length: 14
V: TRBV6-1
CDR3: CASSPGSAPVEQYF
DNA: TGTGCCAGCAGTCCAGGGTCGGCCCCGGTGGAGCAGTACTTC

D: NA
size: many
J: TRBJ2-1
length: 16
V: TRBV6-6
CDR3: CASRDSDSPPYGEQFF
DNA: TGTGCCAGCAGAGATTCGGACAGCCCCCCTTATGGTGAGCAGTTCTTC

D: NA
size: few
J: TRBJ1-3
length: 14
V: TRBV4-3
CDR3: CARSLRRAGNTIYF
DNA: TGCGCCAGGAGCCTACGGAGAGCTGGAAACACCATATATTTT

D: NA
size: NA
J: TRBJ1-2
length: 15
V: TRBV20-1
CDR3: CTARHTIQAGYGYAF
DNA: TGCACTGCTAGACACACCATCCAGGCAGGCTATGGCTACGCCTTC

D: NA
size: NA
J: TRBJ1-2
length: 13
V: TRBV11-1
CDR3: CASSLEDNYGYTF
DNA: TGTGCCAGCAGCTTAGAAGACAACTATGGCTACACCTTC

D: TRBD2
size: NA
J: TRBJ2-2
length: 18
V: TRBV6-6
CDR3: CASSYSVLAGQNTGELFF
DNA: TGCGCCAGCAGTTACTCAGTGCTAGCGGGACAGAACACCGGGGAGCTGTTTTTT

D: NA
size: many
J: TRBJ1-5
length: 17
V: TRBV5-6
CDR3: CASSVRLSGGSNQPQHF
DNA: TGTGCCAGCAGCGTTCGTCTATCCGGAGGTAGCAATCAGCCCCAGCATTTT

D: NA
size: NA
J: TRBJ1-4
length: 13
V: TRBV6-1
CDR3: CVSSGQTNEKLFF
DNA: TGTGTCAGCAGTGGACAGACTAATGAAAAACTGTTTTTT

D: TRBD2
size: NA
J: TRBJ2-1
length: 15
V: TRBV5-1
CDR3: CASSLVPSGANEQFF
DNA: TGCGCCAGCAGCTTGGTACCTAGCGGAGCCAATGAGCAGTTCTTC

D: NA
size: once
J: TRBJ2-5
length: 13
V: TRBV6-1
CDR3: CASKVSVGESQYF
DNA: TGTGCCAGCAAAGTCAGTGTTGGCGAGTCTCAGTACTTC

D: NA
size: many
J: TRBJ1-3
length: 13
V: TRBV6-6
CDR3: CASSLTRGNTIYF
DNA: TGTGCCAGCAGTTTGACAAGGGGAAACACCATATATTTT

D: NA
size: many
J: TRBJ1-1
length: 13
V: TRBV10-3
CDR3: CAISETMNTEAFF
DNA: TGTGCCATCAGTGAGACTATGAACACTGAAGCTTTCTTT

D: NA
size: many
J: TRBJ2-7
length: 12
V: TRBV20-1
CDR3: CSARDLAYEQYF
DNA: TGCAGTGCTAGAGATCTGGCCTACGAGCAGTACTTC

D: NA
size: NA
J: TRBJ1-4
length: 15
V: TRBV6-5
CDR3: CVSSYLGTTDEKLFF
DNA: TGTGTCAGCAGTTATTTAGGAACAACGGATGAAAAACTGTTTTTT

D: NA
size: NA
J: TRBJ2-4
length: 15
V: TRBV12-3/TRBV12-4
CDR3: CASSPLGTWEGFQYF
DNA: TGTGCCAGCAGTCCACTCGGGACATGGGAAGGCTTTCAGTACTTT

D: TRBD2
size: many
J: TRBJ2-5
length: 15
V: TRBV5-1
CDR3: CASSLSTGGWETQYF
DNA: TGCGCCAGCAGCTTGTCAACGGGGGGGTGGGAGACCCAGTACTTC

D: TRBD2
size: many
J: TRBJ2-1
length: 14
V: TRBV13
CDR3: CASSLERGGNEQFF
DNA: TGTGCCAGCAGCTTAGAGCGGGGGGGTAATGAGCAGTTCTTC

D: TRBD1
size: NA
J: TRBJ2-7
length: 11
V: TRBV28
CDR3: CASQDRERQYF
DNA: TGTGCCAGCCAAGACAGGGAACGGCAGTACTTC

D: NA
size: NA
J: TRBJ1-5
length: 15
V: TRBV19
CDR3: CPSSIDMGAYQPQHF
DNA: TGTCCCAGTAGTATAGACATGGGGGCATATCAGCCCCAGCATTTT